The 8 T cell receptor beta chains presented below share a single source sample, sequenced in a study of T cell responses to AZD1222 COVID-19 vaccine. Some clones are missing from TCRdb's copy, which holds only in-frame ones; the method was immunoSEQ multiplex PCR. The sample has about 81,000 clones; 91% are singletons. The material was peripheral blood, obtained 28 days after the second AZD1222 dose. The receptor set was obtained from an adult who received the AZD1222 COVID-19 vaccine.

This clone appeared once. A read error may produce the germline difference seen at one junction end. The V and J genes are TRBV3-1 (or the pseudogene TRBV3-2) and TRBJ1-1; TRBD1 matches at 9 bases. The CDR3 length is 12 residues. Germline assignment: CDR1 LGHDT and CDR2 YNNKEL (reference sequence). The CDR3 is CASRQGDRVAFF. In DNA form, the CDR3 reads TGTGCCAGCAGACAAGGGGACAGGGTGGCTTTCTTT.

The gene calls are TRBV28 and TRBJ2-7, with TRBD1 matching over 7 bases. The CDR3 totals 14 residues. Germline assignment: CDR1 MDHEN and CDR2 SYDVKM. With V trimmed by 5 bases and J by 2 bases, 6 bases remained unmatched. CDR3 in DNA: TGTGCCAGCAGTCACAGACAGGGTGCCTACGAGCAGTACTTC. Translated, it gives CASSHRQGAYEQYF.

V is TRBV5-1 and J is TRBJ2-6; TRBD2 aligns across 7 bases. The length of the CDR3 is 16 residues. Germline V CDR1 and CDR2: SGHRS, YFSETQ. V lost 0 bases to trimming and J lost 0 bases; unmatched junction nucleotides: 0. The CDR3 sequence is CASSLAGGSGANVLTF. The CDR3 DNA reads as TGCGCCAGCAGCTTGGCGGGAGGCTCTGGGGCCAACGTCCTGACTTTC.

This chain joins TRBV27 and TRBJ1-1, with a weak D call TRBD1 (5 bases). V shed 8 bases and J shed 1 base, with 20 bases lying between them. This CDR3 region has 16 residues. Germline lookup yields CDR1 MNHEY and CDR2 SMNVEV (reference sequence). As DNA, the CDR3 is TGTGCCAGCCGCCAATTCTCCTCGGGGGGGAACACTGAAGCTTTCTTT. It yields the protein CASRQFSSGGNTEAFF.

The chain recombines TRBV24-1 with TRBJ1-2; 9 positions agree with TRBD1. Germline V CDR1 and CDR2: KGHDR, SFDVKD. Germline trimming cut 12 bases from V and 3 bases from J; bases unmatched to any gene: 7. The CDR3 has 13 residues. The CDR3, as DNA: TGTGCCTCTCAACAGGGGGCGGACTATGGCTACACCTTC. This gives the protein CASQQGADYGYTF.

This chain links TRBV7-8 with TRBJ2-3; D uncertain. This CDR3 has 15 residues. Germline CDR1 is SGHVS and CDR2 is FQNEAQ. V was cut by 7 bases and J by 12 bases, with 26 bases left in between. CDR3 DNA sequence: TGTGCCAGCACCCCGCTGTCAGAAACGCTTATTTACCAGTATTTT. It yields the protein CASTPLSETLIYQYF.

The chain recombines TRBV7-9 with TRBJ2-1; 12 bases are shared with TRBD2. This CDR3 is built from 13 residues. V shed 8 bases and J 7 bases; nucleotides not matched to a gene: 3. Germline V gene lookup returns CDR1 SEHNR and CDR2 FQNEAQ (reference sequence). The CDR3 region has the DNA TGTGCCAGCGAACTAGCGGGAGGTAATGAGCAGTTCTTC. As protein: CASELAGGNEQFF.

This clone was seen a few times. Written as DNA, the CDR3 is TGTGCCAGCAGGAAAGGGCCTAGCGGGACCCAAGAGACCCAGTACTTC. Encoded protein: CASRKGPSGTQETQYF. The chain uses TRBV21-1 and TRBJ2-5; TRBD2, the table's D call, was not compared with the DNA. TRBV21-1 is reported as a pseudogene. The CDR3 consists of 16 residues.